This T cell receptor beta chain appears in the sequencing data of a study of beta chain features in type 1 diabetes. With respect to this clone: Its target is not known.

Isolated RNA was reverse transcribed in full, so expressed TCRB transcripts were sequenced. Profiled with immunoSEQ multiplex PCR; TCRdb holds only in-frame clones, not every one. The table lists 630,000 or so clones, about 14% of them singletons. Study results and caveats: The study found moderately but significantly shorter TCRB CDR3s in all four CD4+ subsets of Type 1 diabetes patients.

This receptor was identified in a man between 18 and 35 years old with type 1 diabetes. Sequenced material: naive CD4+ T cells from blood.

CDR3 nucleotide sequence: TGTGCCTGGGCCGGGTCGGAAGGAGCTTTCTTT. Its protein is CAWAGSEGAFF. The chain joins TRBV30 to TRBJ1-1; the D is unclear. The CDR3 runs 11 residues. Germline V gene lookup returns CDR1 GTSNPN and CDR2 SVGIG (reference sequence). V was trimmed by 5 bases and J by 10 bases, leaving 14 bases between them. Supplemented by reference TRBV30 and TRBJ1-1, the full variable domain reads SQTIHQWPATLVQPVGSPLSLECTVEGTSNPNLYWYRQAAGRGLQLLFYSVGIGQISSEVPQNLSASRPQDRQFILSSKKLLLSDSGFYLCAWAGSEGAFFGQGTRLTVV.